A selection of T cell receptor beta chains follows, all from one sample in a study of CD8+ T cells in alopecia areata. Sequenced by immunoSEQ multiplex PCR; TCRdb stores in-frame clones only, minus some. The sample consists of about 200,000 clones, roughly 64% of them appearing once. The input for sequencing was CD4+ T cells sorted from blood, taken at week 24, from a patient treated with tofacitinib. Receptor source: a human donor with alopecia areata. The CDR3 runs from the conserved cysteine through the conserved F or W. A D gene is named only where the DNA matches it firmly. For some rows the clone size is stated as once, few or many, or as a class when expanded; others skip it.

V gene: TRBV7-2; clone size: -; J gene: TRBJ2-3; D gene: -; CDR3 protein: CASSLQASTDTQYF; CDR3 DNA: TGTGCCAGCAGTCTACAGGCTAGCACAGATACGCAGTATTTT
V gene: TRBV19; clone size: -; J gene: TRBJ1-3; D gene: -; CDR3 protein: CASTISYRDTLSGNTIYF; CDR3 DNA: TGTGCCAGTACTATAAGCTACCGGGACACCCTCTCTGGAAACACCATATATTTT
V gene: TRBV19; clone size: -; J gene: TRBJ2-4; D gene: TRBD1; CDR3 protein: CASSRGTGGAGKNIQYF; CDR3 DNA: TGTGCCAGTAGTAGAGGGACAGGGGGCGCTGGGAAAAACATTCAGTACTTC
V gene: TRBV30; clone size: few; J gene: TRBJ1-1; D gene: -; CDR3 protein: CAWSTGKTEAFF; CDR3 DNA: TGTGCCTGGAGCACGGGGAAAACTGAAGCTTTCTTT
V gene: TRBV29-1; clone size: few; J gene: TRBJ2-3; D gene: -; CDR3 protein: CSVEVRTRDTQYF; CDR3 DNA: TGCAGCGTTGAAGTTAGAACTAGAGATACGCAGTATTTT
V gene: TRBV18; clone size: -; J gene: TRBJ2-5; D gene: -; CDR3 protein: CASSPLLGRETQYF; CDR3 DNA: TGTGCCAGCTCACCACTGTTGGGGAGGGAGACCCAGTACTTC
V gene: TRBV28; clone size: -; J gene: TRBJ2-7; D gene: -; CDR3 protein: CASSTSGIQYEQYF; CDR3 DNA: TGTGCCAGCAGTACCTCCGGGATCCAATACGAGCAGTACTTC
V gene: TRBV7-6; clone size: -; J gene: TRBJ2-3; D gene: TRBD1; CDR3 protein: CASSRDPTGAQYF; CDR3 DNA: TGTGCCAGCAGCAGGGACCCTACAGGGGCGCAGTATTTT
V gene: TRBV30; clone size: few; J gene: TRBJ2-5; D gene: TRBD1; CDR3 protein: CAWIPGQIQETQYF; CDR3 DNA: TGTGCCTGGATACCGGGACAGATACAAGAGACCCAGTACTTC
V gene: TRBV6-6; clone size: -; J gene: TRBJ1-2; D gene: TRBD1; CDR3 protein: CASSYGEGALGYTF; CDR3 DNA: TGTGCCAGCAGTTACGGGGAGGGGGCGCTGGGCTACACCTTC
V gene: TRBV7-2; clone size: few; J gene: TRBJ1-2; D gene: -; CDR3 protein: CASSLTSLLSRGYTF; CDR3 DNA: TGTGCCAGCAGCTTAACTTCCCTCCTTTCGCGTGGCTACACCTTC
V gene: TRBV5-1; clone size: -; J gene: TRBJ1-1; D gene: TRBD1; CDR3 protein: CASSFDRGDTEAFF; CDR3 DNA: TGCGCCAGCAGCTTCGACAGGGGGGACACTGAAGCTTTCTTT
V gene: TRBV5-4; clone size: -; J gene: TRBJ2-5; D gene: TRBD1; CDR3 protein: CASSPRLQGERETQYF; CDR3 DNA: TGTGCCAGCAGCCCAAGGTTACAGGGGGAGAGGGAGACCCAGTACTTC
V gene: TRBV2; clone size: -; J gene: TRBJ2-5; D gene: -; CDR3 protein: CASFLSGMETQYF; CDR3 DNA: TGTGCCAGTTTTCTATCGGGGATGGAGACCCAGTACTTC
V gene: TRBV10-3; clone size: -; J gene: TRBJ2-7; D gene: TRBD2; CDR3 protein: CAISESTSGSYEQYF; CDR3 DNA: TGTGCCATCAGTGAGTCGACTAGCGGTAGCTACGAGCAGTACTTC
V gene: TRBV25-1; clone size: -; J gene: TRBJ2-5; D gene: -; CDR3 protein: CASVGAGVETQYF; CDR3 DNA: TGTGCCAGCGTGGGGGCAGGGGTAGAGACCCAGTACTTC
V gene: TRBV5-6; clone size: -; J gene: TRBJ1-4; D gene: -; CDR3 protein: CASSPGSGNEKLFF; CDR3 DNA: TGTGCCAGCAGCCCGGGCTCAGGGAATGAAAAACTGTTTTTT
V gene: TRBV5-5; clone size: few; J gene: TRBJ1-5; D gene: -; CDR3 protein: CASSLLALGDSNQPQHF; CDR3 DNA: TGTGCCAGCAGCTTGCTCGCGCTTGGGGATAGCAATCAGCCCCAGCATTTT
V gene: TRBV5-4; clone size: -; J gene: TRBJ2-6; D gene: -; CDR3 protein: CASSLGGTASSGANVLTF; CDR3 DNA: TGTGCCAGCAGCTTGGGAGGGACCGCGAGCTCTGGGGCCAACGTCCTGACTTTC
V gene: TRBV4-1; clone size: few; J gene: TRBJ2-1; D gene: -; CDR3 protein: CASSQAGLAKQFF; CDR3 DNA: TGCGCCAGCAGCCAAGCGGGCCTAGCGAAGCAGTTCTTC
V gene: TRBV30; clone size: few; J gene: TRBJ2-5; D gene: -; CDR3 protein: CAWSIQETQYF; CDR3 DNA: TGTGCCTGGAGTATTCAAGAGACCCAGTACTTC
V gene: TRBV6-6; clone size: -; J gene: TRBJ2-7; D gene: -; CDR3 protein: CASSHSRNYEQYF; CDR3 DNA: TGTGCCAGCAGCCACAGCCGAAACTACGAGCAGTACTTC
V gene: TRBV5-1; clone size: -; J gene: TRBJ2-6; D gene: -; CDR3 protein: CASSLVRESGANVLTF; CDR3 DNA: TGCGCCAGCAGCTTGGTGAGGGAATCTGGGGCCAACGTCCTGACTTTC
V gene: TRBV29-1; clone size: -; J gene: TRBJ2-4; D gene: TRBD2; CDR3 protein: CSVAGENIQYF; CDR3 DNA: TGCAGCGTAGCGGGGGAAAACATTCAGTACTTC
V gene: TRBV25-1; clone size: -; J gene: TRBJ2-5; D gene: TRBD1; CDR3 protein: CASSVRDRETQYF; CDR3 DNA: TGTGCCAGCAGTGTGCGGGACAGGGAGACCCAGTACTTC
V gene: TRBV7-9; clone size: -; J gene: TRBJ1-2; D gene: TRBD1; CDR3 protein: CASSVGQVTGYTF; CDR3 DNA: TGTGCCAGCAGCGTAGGACAGGTCACCGGCTACACCTTC
V gene: TRBV7-9; clone size: -; J gene: TRBJ2-3; D gene: TRBD1; CDR3 protein: CASSPQGAKDTQYF; CDR3 DNA: TGTGCCAGCAGCCCGCAGGGGGCGAAAGATACGCAGTATTTT
V gene: TRBV18; clone size: few; J gene: TRBJ2-7; D gene: -; CDR3 protein: CASSPPEQGRQYF; CDR3 DNA: TGTGCCAGCTCACCACCGGAGCAGGGACGGCAGTACTTC
V gene: TRBV25-1; clone size: -; J gene: TRBJ1-2; D gene: -; CDR3 protein: CASSECDRPNYGYTF; CDR3 DNA: TGTGCCAGCAGTGAGTGCGACAGACCAAACTATGGCTACACCTTC
V gene: TRBV19; clone size: -; J gene: TRBJ2-7; D gene: -; CDR3 protein: CASSISRVDEQYF; CDR3 DNA: TGTGCCAGTAGTATCTCTAGGGTTGACGAGCAGTACTTC
V gene: TRBV4-2; clone size: -; J gene: TRBJ2-5; D gene: -; CDR3 protein: CASSQAGAEETQYF; CDR3 DNA: TGTGCCAGCAGCCAAGCCGGGGCCGAAGAGACCCAGTACTTC
V gene: TRBV5-1; clone size: -; J gene: TRBJ2-5; D gene: -; CDR3 protein: CASSLETGIPTQYF; CDR3 DNA: TGCGCCAGCAGCTTGGAAACGGGTATTCCGACCCAGTACTTC
V gene: TRBV28; clone size: -; J gene: TRBJ2-7; D gene: TRBD2; CDR3 protein: CASSLPRGAGVAYEQYF; CDR3 DNA: TGTGCCAGCAGCCTACCGCGGGGGGCGGGAGTGGCCTACGAGCAGTACTTC
V gene: TRBV4-3; clone size: -; J gene: TRBJ1-3; D gene: -; CDR3 protein: CASSQEWSSGNTIYF; CDR3 DNA: TGCGCCAGCAGCCAAGAATGGAGCTCTGGAAACACCATATATTTT
V gene: TRBV29-1; clone size: -; J gene: TRBJ1-1; D gene: -; CDR3 protein: CSVVLTGGSTEAFF; CDR3 DNA: TGCAGCGTCGTTCTGACAGGAGGGTCCACTGAAGCTTTCTTT
V gene: TRBV5-1; clone size: -; J gene: TRBJ2-7; D gene: -; CDR3 protein: CASSWDGGSYEQYF; CDR3 DNA: TGCGCCAGCAGCTGGGACGGTGGCTCCTACGAGCAGTACTTC